This TCR beta chain was sequenced during a study of post-analysis software for immune sequencing data. As for the study in general: Multiple sclerosis in the patients followed relapsing-remitting, secondary progressive and progressive-relapsing courses. General observations from the study: With F measure, samples from one preparation batch clustered together strongly. TRBV5-6, TRBV5-1 and TRBV20-1 were among 4 or 5 TRBV segments more frequent in patients than controls.

The germline gives CDR1 SGHKS, CDR2 YYEKEE (reference sequence). The CDR3 consists of 16 residues. Included in the TCR beta cDNA libraries were unique molecular identifiers. There were roughly 0.95 to 10 million T cells, and roughly 0.5 million cDNA molecules came from them. TCRdb reanalysed the PCR reads using MiXCR and keeps one entry per CDR3 protein. The sample contains about half a million distinct CDR3 sequences, less than 45% of which appear only once. As for this clonotype: No antigen is known for it. At one end the junction does not follow the germline gene, possibly because of a read error.

The TCR sequence derives from a girl aged 10 to 17 with multiple sclerosis. Material for sequencing was blood. The chain has TRBV5-5 and TRBJ2-5; TRBD1 matches at 10 bases. CDR3 in DNA: TGTGCCAGCAGCTGGGGGGGACAGGGGCCCCAAGAGACCCGGTACTTC. It is translated as CASSWGGQGPQETRYF.